The clone carrying this TCR beta chain was seen more than once but under ten times. J gave up 4 bases and V 1 base, and 4 bases lay outside the gene matches. The CDR3 is 16 amino acids. Germline CDR1 reads SGHTA; CDR2 reads FQGNSA. These data originate in a study of blood T cell repertoires in COVID-19. The protocol was immunoSEQ multiplex PCR, while the TCRdb copy is restricted to in-frame clones and leaves out a portion. The table records 20,000 to 30,000 clones, less than 85% of them present only once. The TCR sequence derives from a human donor in a cohort sampled during active COVID-19. The genes are TRBV7-2 and TRBJ1-1; 12 nucleotides match TRBD1. The source material was peripheral blood. CDR3 in DNA: TGTGCCAGCAGCTTAGGGGGACAGGGGGCGGGCACTGAAGCTTTCTTT. It translates to CASSLGGQGAGTEAFF.